The TCR beta chain under discussion was sequenced for a study of blood T cell repertoires in COVID-19. Overall study context: Spain, Italy and the United States supplied samples that represented acute and convalescent COVID-19. PBMCs, B-cell-depleted T cells, or T cells were the source of the cDNA or gDNA that made up the material.

Germline loops: CDR1 SEHNR, CDR2 FQNEAQ (reference sequence). Trimming pared 5 bases from V and 9 bases from J, leaving 14 bases between. The CDR3 totals 14 residues. Study processing details: How many nucleated cells were present was estimated from reference gene primer amplification. Produced via immunoSEQ multiplex PCR; TCRdb's table is partial and in-frame only. The V and J calls and clone size were taken over from that table, and D and trimming were inferred from the DNA. In the table there are over 85,000 clones, about 85% of which are singletons. This clone turned up a few times. This chain connects TRBV7-9 to TRBJ1-6; D is unresolved. The origin of this receptor is a man aged 60 to 75 with acute or convalescent COVID-19. Material: peripheral blood. CDR3 bases: TGTGCCAGCAGCCAGGACCTCGGAGGTTCACCCCTCCACTTT. This sequence encodes CASSQDLGGSPLHF.